The 20 T cell receptor beta chains listed next were all sequenced from one sample in a study of cytomegalovirus exposure and HLA in healthy donors. Vbeta (60) and Jbeta (13) primers were used in the PCR. Sequencing was performed with immunoSEQ multiplex PCR; in TCRdb, only in-frame clones are kept and a portion is missing. The repertoire table contains fewer than 100,000 clones. The sample was PBMCs. The receptors were sampled from a man aged 50 to 60 in good health and CMV-seronegative.

This chain uses TRBV4-2 with TRBJ2-3; 7 nucleotides line up with TRBD1. Germline V gene data show CDR1 as LGHNA and CDR2 as YNFKEQ. CDR3 size: 14 residues. Germline trimming cut 4 bases from V and 4 bases from J; bases unmatched to any gene: 5. CDR3 in DNA: TGTGCCAGCAGCCGGAGGACAGGTCCAGATACGCAGTATTTT. Its translation: CASSRRTGPDTQYF.

This sequence joins TRBV18 and TRBJ1-1, with unresolved D. Germline CDR1 is KGHSH and CDR2 is LQKENI. Trimming pared 2 bases from V and 8 bases from J, leaving 12 bases between. The CDR3 has 13 amino acids. The CDR3 sequence is CASSPTVQSEAFF. DNA of the CDR3: TGTGCCAGCTCACCAACGGTGCAATCAGAAGCTTTCTTT. The variable domain in full, completed from reference TRBV18 and TRBJ1-1, reads NAGVMQNPRHLVRRRGQEARLRCSPMKGHSHVYWYRQLPEEGLKFMVYLQKENIIDESGMPKERFSAEFPKEGPSILRIQQVVRGDSAAYFCASSPTVQSEAFFGQGTRLTVV.

This chain joins TRBV11-2 and TRBJ2-3; D is possibly TRBD2 (5 bases). From germline, CDR1 is SGHAT and CDR2 FQNNGV. Trimming left V 0 bases short and J 5 bases short, with 15 bases between. The CDR3 loop spans 16 amino acids. The CDR3 DNA sequence: TGTGCCAGCAGCTTAGAATTTATCGGGGTTCAAGATACGCAGTATTTT. Translation gives CASSLEFIGVQDTQYF. The full variable domain, in which reference TRBV11-2 and TRBJ2-3 provide the parts outside the CDR3, is EAGVAQSPRYKIIEKRQSVAFWCNPISGHATLYWYQQILGQGPKLLIQFQNNGVVDDSQLPKDRFSAERLKGVDSTLKIQPAKLEDSAVYLCASSLEFIGVQDTQYFGPGTRLTVL.

The chain has TRBV6-5 and TRBJ1-2, with 8 bases that match TRBD1. The trim removed 5 bases at V and 4 bases at J, leaving 6 bases unmatched. The V gene's germline CDR1 is MNHEY and CDR2 SVGAGI. The CDR3 has 14 amino acids. CDR3 nucleotide sequence: TGTGCCAGCAGTCGACAGGGGATGGCCTATGGCTACACCTTC. Encoded protein: CASSRQGMAYGYTF.

The rearrangement links TRBV19 to TRBJ1-4; no clear D. CDR3 length: 15 residues. Trimming took 5 bases from V and 0 from J, leaving 10 bases between them. Germline CDR1 LNHDA, CDR2 SQIVND (reference sequence). The CDR3 here is CASSLQAATNEKLFF. The CDR3 DNA is TGTGCCAGTAGTCTCCAGGCTGCAACTAATGAAAAACTGTTTTTT.

V gene TRBV7-6 combines with J gene TRBJ2-5; possibly TRBD1 for D (6 bases). The V end was cut by 1 base, the J end by 5 bases, with 11 bases between. The CDR3 is 14 amino acids. Germline-derived CDR1 and CDR2 are SGHVS and FNYEAQ. CDR3 in amino acids: CASSLVGGVETQYF. CDR3 DNA: TGTGCCAGCAGCTTAGTAGGGGGTGTGGAGACCCAGTACTTC.

The chain has TRBV4-1 and TRBJ2-2, with 9 positions matching TRBD1. V trimming: 5 bases; J trimming: 7 bases; junction bases outside the gene matches: 8. Germline-derived CDR1 and CDR2 are MGHRA and YSYEKL. There are 15 residues in the CDR3. The CDR3 bases are TGCGCCAGCAGCAACCGGGACAGGGTTAGCGGGGAGCTGTTTTTT. This encodes CASSNRDRVSGELFF.

This chain links TRBV29-1 with TRBJ2-5; 11 nucleotides align to TRBD2. The V gene's germline CDR1 is SQVTM and CDR2 ANQGSEA. With 8 bases clipped from V and 4 bases from J, the junction kept 3 bases outside the gene matches. The CDR3 totals 12 residues. DNA of the CDR3: TGCAGCCTTAGCGGGGGGGCAGAGACCCAGTACTTC. Translated, it gives CSLSGGAETQYF.

V and J are TRBV6-5 and TRBJ1-5; no clear D. Germline values: CDR1 MNHEY, CDR2 SVGAGI. The CDR3 runs to 12 residues. Trimming stripped 5 bases from V and 7 bases from J, with 9 bases between. The CDR3 nucleotides read TGTGCCAGCAGTGAAGCGCGGCAGCCCCAGCATTTT. The encoded protein is CASSEARQPQHF.

The V and J genes are TRBV7-2 and TRBJ2-1, with TRBD2 matching 12 bases. V lost 0 bases and J lost 7; bases outside the gene matches: 7. This CDR3 comprises 17 residues. CDR1 and CDR2 from the germline V gene are SGHTA and FQGNSA. In nucleotides, the CDR3 is TGTGCCAGCAGCTTAGCCCTAGGCCTAGCGGGGGGGAATGAGCAGTTCTTC. Its translation is CASSLALGLAGGNEQFF.

The chain recombines TRBV9 with TRBJ1-1, with TRBD1 matching 9 bases. The CDR3 sequence is 15 residues long. V shed 4 bases, J shed 5 bases, and the junction held 9 bases outside the gene matches. Germline lookup yields CDR1 SGDLS and CDR2 YYNGEE. The CDR3 loop is CASSPRQGGLTEAFF. In DNA form, the CDR3 reads TGTGCCAGCAGCCCCAGACAGGGGGGACTGACTGAAGCTTTCTTT.

The chain combines TRBV29-1 with TRBJ1-2; 10 bases fit TRBD1. V was clipped by 6 bases and J by 4 bases; unmatched bases: 14. The CDR3 loop spans 16 amino acids. Germline V gene sequence: CDR1 SQVTM, CDR2 ANQGSEA. This CDR3 reads CSVLIRQGAGSYGYTF. The CDR3 bases are TGCAGCGTCCTAATTAGACAGGGGGCAGGATCCTATGGCTACACCTTC.

V gene TRBV30 combines with J gene TRBJ2-7, with 7 positions matching TRBD1. Germline assignment: CDR1 GTSNPN and CDR2 SVGIG (reference sequence). V dropped 3 bases and J dropped 0; count of bases not matched to a gene: 8. CDR3 length: 15 amino acids. The CDR3 loop is CAWRPLGQASYEQYF. In DNA form, the CDR3 reads TGTGCCTGGAGACCGCTTGGACAGGCCTCCTACGAGCAGTACTTC. Using reference TRBV30 and TRBJ2-7 for the parts outside the CDR3, the full variable domain is SQTIHQWPATLVQPVGSPLSLECTVEGTSNPNLYWYRQAAGRGLQLLFYSVGIGQISSEVPQNLSASRPQDRQFILSSKKLLLSDSGFYLCAWRPLGQASYEQYFGPGTRLTVT.

The gene calls are TRBV6-1 and TRBJ2-7; 9 nucleotides match TRBD1. Germline CDR1 reads MNHNS; CDR2 reads SASEGT. There are 13 residues in the CDR3. With 7 bases clipped from V and 5 bases from J, the junction kept 6 bases outside the gene matches. The CDR3 nucleotides are TGTGCCAGCACCCGGACAGGGGCCAACGAGCAGTACTTC. This encodes CASTRTGANEQYF.

The chain joins TRBV19 to TRBJ2-7; 9 bases fit TRBD1. This CDR3 has 16 amino acids. Germline assignment: CDR1 LNHDA and CDR2 SQIVND (reference sequence). J lost 7 bases, V lost 4 bases, and 14 bases had no gene match. The DNA of the CDR3 is TGTGCCAGTAGTACACCCGGGACAGGGAGCATAGGGGAGCAGTACTTC. Amino acids: CASSTPGTGSIGEQYF.

The V and J genes are TRBV6-5 and TRBJ1-2; D call uncertain. The germline V gene encodes CDR1 MNHEY and CDR2 SVGAGI. The V end lost 2 bases, the J end lost 7 bases, and 11 bases lay between the germline ends. This CDR3 has 13 residues. The CDR3 coding sequence is TGTGCCAGCAGTTACGCGGGATATAGTGGCTACACCTTC. Residues: CASSYAGYSGYTF.

The gene calls are TRBV11-3 and TRBJ1-1; D unclear. This CDR3 region has 13 residues. Germline V gene sequence: CDR1 SGHNT, CDR2 YENEEA. The V gene lost 5 bases and the J gene lost 5 bases, with 12 bases spanning the gap. CDR3 sequence (DNA): TGTGCCAGCAGCCGTCAGGCGGGGACTGAAGCTTTCTTT. It specifies CASSRQAGTEAFF.

The gene calls are TRBV23-1 and TRBJ1-1, with a possible D match to TRBD1 (5 bases). TRBV23-1 belongs to the ORF category, with a function that is uncertain. The germline V and J ends were trimmed by 2 bases and 2 bases, with 6 bases remaining between them. The length of the CDR3 is 13 residues. CDR3 bases: TGCGCCAGCAGTCAAGACAGAAACACTGAAGCTTTCTTT. Protein product: CASSQDRNTEAFF.

This sequence joins TRBV7-9 and TRBJ1-2; 8 bases are a match to TRBD1. V lost 2 bases, J lost 3 bases, and 8 bases stayed unmatched. This CDR3 is 16 amino acids long. In germline, CDR1 is SEHNR, CDR2 FQNEAQ (reference sequence). The CDR3 coding sequence is TGTGCCAGCAGCTTACCCCAGCAGGGGGCGGACTATGGCTACACCTTC. Protein: CASSLPQQGADYGYTF.

The rearrangement joins TRBV7-3 to TRBJ1-6, with TRBD1 identical over 7 bases. J lost 11 bases, V lost 5 bases, and 9 bases had no gene match. The germline V gene encodes CDR1 SGHTA and CDR2 FQGTGA. This CDR3 spans 14 amino acids. As DNA, the CDR3 is TGTGCCAGCAGCGTGGACAGGACCTTTACACCCCTCCACTTT. It translates to CASSVDRTFTPLHF. The full variable domain, its missing parts supplied by reference TRBV7-3 and TRBJ1-6, is GAGVSQTPSNKVTEKGKYVELRCDPISGHTALYWYRQSLGQGPEFLIYFQGTGAADDSGLPNDRFFAVRPEGSVSTLKIQRTERGDSAVYLCASSVDRTFTPLHFGNGTRLTVT.